These 21 T cell receptor beta chains share one sample of origin, sequenced in a study of T cells in Graves' hyperthyroidism and ophthalmopathy. Amplification of TCR beta CDR3 regions was performed using RNA transcripts as template. Initially, a first-round RT-PCR of the TCR CDR3 employed the HTBI primer set. TCRdb used MiXCR to reprocess the multiplex PCR reads, holding one entry per CDR3 protein. The table lists some 300,000 distinct CDR3 sequences, approximately 19% of them singletons. Specimen: blood. Source of these receptors: a man aged 50 or older with Graves' ophthalmopathy.

The CDR3 sequence is CASSPIYSSGYTF. DNA for the CDR3: TGTGCCAGCAGCCCAATCTACAGTAGCGGCTACACCTTC. V and J are TRBV14 and TRBJ1-2; D is uncertain. The CDR3 is 13 residues long. Trimming stripped 4 bases from V and 8 bases from J, with 14 bases between. Germline V gene lookup returns CDR1 SGHDN and CDR2 FVKESK.

This clonotype was observed a handful of times. The chain is built from TRBV7-9 and TRBJ2-1, with 9 bases that match TRBD2. In germline, CDR1 is SEHNR, CDR2 FQNEAQ (reference sequence). CDR3 size: 15 residues. With V trimmed by 3 bases and J by 6 bases, 6 bases remained unmatched. CDR3 nucleotides: TGTGCCAGCAGCTTCGTAGCGGGAGTAACCAATGAGCAGTTCTTC. As protein: CASSFVAGVTNEQFF.

The chain recombines TRBV30 with TRBJ1-1; 11 bases agree with TRBD1. The CDR3 is made up of 15 amino acids. Unmatched junction bases numbered 8, after V lost 3 bases and J lost 5 bases. Germline assignment: CDR1 GTSNPN and CDR2 SVGIG (reference sequence). CDR3 in amino acids: CAWRDRDRGYTEAFF. The CDR3 coding sequence is TGTGCCTGGAGGGACCGGGACAGGGGGTATACTGAAGCTTTCTTT.

Many counts were recorded for this clonotype. This chain links TRBV29-1 with TRBJ1-1, with D perhaps matching TRBD1 (5 bases). The CDR3 contains 13 residues. Trimming pared 5 bases from V and 3 bases from J, leaving 13 bases between. The germline V gene has CDR1 SQVTM and CDR2 ANQGSEA. This CDR3 is CSVRQSLDTEAFF. CDR3 nucleotide sequence: TGCAGCGTTCGACAGAGTCTGGACACTGAAGCTTTCTTT.

CDR3 bases: TGTGCCAGCAGTTTAAAGGGGGGGTTTACTTCTGGGGCCAACGTCCTGACTTTC. Protein product: CASSLKGGFTSGANVLTF. V usage is TRBV12-3 or TRBV12-4 and J usage is TRBJ2-6; TRBD2 might be the D (7 bases). The CDR3 is made up of 18 amino acids. Trimming removed 2 bases from V and 1 base from J, with 15 bases in between.

This clonotype was found a few times. The chain employs TRBV14 and TRBJ2-1, with TRBD2 matching over 11 bases. J was trimmed by 1 base and V by 4 bases; bases with no gene match: 3. This CDR3 has 16 residues. Germline V gene lookup returns CDR1 SGHDN and CDR2 FVKESK. The CDR3 sequence is CASSLRLAGSYNEQFF. For the CDR3, the DNA is TGTGCCAGCAGCCTGAGACTAGCGGGGTCCTACAATGAGCAGTTCTTC.

This clonotype came up a few times. The V call is TRBV9, the J call TRBJ1-1; D ambiguous. Trimming left V 0 bases short and J 2 bases short, with 8 bases between. CDR1 and CDR2 (germline): SGDLS, YYNGEE. The CDR3 contains 14 residues. This chain's CDR3 is CASSVAVKNTEAFF. The DNA of the CDR3 is TGTGCCAGCAGCGTAGCGGTCAAAAACACTGAAGCTTTCTTT.

In its sample, this clonotype was seen many times. This chain connects TRBV9 to TRBJ1-3; no reliable D call. CDR1 is SGDLS and CDR2 is YYNGEE in the germline V gene. The V and J ends lost 0 bases and 2 bases respectively, with 6 bases between them. The CDR3 length is 14 residues. CDR3 sequence (DNA): TGTGCCAGCAGCGTAGATGGGGCTGGAAACACCATATATTTT. Protein: CASSVDGAGNTIYF.

J is TRBJ2-2 and V is TRBV20-1; D gene ambiguous. This CDR3 is 15 amino acids long. V was clipped by 1 base and J by 0 bases, with 9 bases between them. In germline, CDR1 is DFQATT, CDR2 SNEGSKA (reference sequence). The CDR3 nucleotides read TGCAGTGCTAGAGGGGCCCAAGCGAACACCGGGGAGCTGTTTTTT. It yields the protein CSARGAQANTGELFF.

This clonotype has at least ten counts. DNA for the CDR3: TGTGCCAGCAAGGGGGGCTCCTACAATGAGCAGTTCTTC. It translates to CASKGGSYNEQFF. V and J are TRBV2 and TRBJ2-1, with D perhaps TRBD1 or TRBD2 (6 bases each). The ends were cut back, 7 bases at V and 0 bases at J, with 7 bases in the middle. CDR1 SNHLY and CDR2 FYNNEI come from the germline V gene. CDR3 length equals 13 residues. Full variable domain (rest looked up from reference TRBV2 and TRBJ2-1): EPEVTQTPSHQVTQMGQEVILRCVPISNHLYFYWYRQILGQKVEFLVSFYNNEISEKSEIFDDQFSVERPDGSNFTLKIRSTKLEDSAMYFCASKGGSYNEQFFGPGTRLTVL.

This clonotype has only a few counts. This chain connects TRBV27 to TRBJ2-3; maybe TRBD1 (6 bases). Per germline, CDR1 MNHEY and CDR2 SMNVEV (reference sequence). Trimming removed 11 bases from V and 6 bases from J, with 21 bases in between. CDR3 length equals 14 residues. Here the CDR3 reads CAVQQGLRSDTQYF. The CDR3 region has the DNA TGTGCCGTCCAACAGGGCCTTAGGTCGGATACGCAGTATTTT.

This sequence joins TRBV7-9 and TRBJ2-7; TRBD1 agrees at 10 bases. Germline V gives CDR1 SEHNR, CDR2 FQNEAQ (reference sequence). V trimming: 1 base; J trimming: 3 bases; junction bases outside the gene matches: 3. CDR3 size: 15 residues. Here the CDR3 reads CASSLGDRGVYEQYF. The CDR3 nucleotides are TGTGCCAGCAGCTTAGGGGACAGGGGAGTCTACGAGCAGTACTTC.

There are many counts of this clonotype. CDR3 sequence reads: CASSYGGSEVIYGYTF. DNA of the CDR3: TGTGCCAGCAGCTATGGCGGATCCGAGGTGATCTATGGCTACACCTTC. The chain carries TRBV6-1 and TRBJ1-2; no firm D call. This CDR3 comprises 16 residues. Deletions cut 6 bases from V and 4 bases from J, with 21 bases between. CDR1 is MNHNS, CDR2 SASEGT, per germline.

The table lists this clonotype with many counts. V and J are TRBV3-1 and TRBJ1-6, with 7 bases that match TRBD1. The V segment lost 1 base and the J segment 14 bases; nucleotides outside the gene matches: 5. This CDR3 comprises 13 residues. CDR1 is LGHDT and CDR2 is YNNKEL in the germline V gene (reference sequence). CDR3 amino acids: CASSQGTGAALHF. The CDR3 region has the DNA TGTGCCAGCAGCCAAGGGACAGGCGCGGCCCTCCACTTT.

Ten or more counts support this clonotype. The J gene is TRBJ2-7, the V gene TRBV2, with TRBD2 identical over 8 bases. The CDR3 is 14 amino acids. Germline V gene data show CDR1 as SNHLY and CDR2 as FYNNEI. J lost 7 bases, V lost 6 bases, and 11 bases had no gene match. CDR3 residues: CASSLSGIGVEQYF. DNA of the CDR3: TGTGCCAGCAGCCTTAGCGGGATTGGTGTTGAGCAGTACTTC.

Only a few counts were recorded for this clonotype. This chain links TRBV3-1 with TRBJ2-1, with 13 positions matching TRBD2. CDR1 and CDR2 from the germline V gene are LGHDT and YNNKEL (reference sequence). The trim removed 4 bases at V and 10 bases at J, leaving 16 bases unmatched. The CDR3 loop spans 18 amino acids. CDR3 in DNA: TGTGCCAGCAGCCCCCCCCAAACAACTAGCGGGAGGGCCTCGGAGCAGTTCTTC. Protein: CASSPPQTTSGRASEQFF.

This clonotype showed up many times. The rearrangement uses TRBV9 and TRBJ2-1; TRBD2 matches 8 bases. V dropped 0 bases and J dropped 5; count of bases not matched to a gene: 13. From germline, CDR1 is SGDLS and CDR2 YYNGEE. There are 18 residues in the CDR3. CDR3 DNA: TGTGCCAGCAGCGTAGGGGCGGGGGGAAGACGCTGGGACAATGAGCAGTTCTTC. This codes for CASSVGAGGRRWDNEQFF.

The rearrangement uses TRBV4-2 and TRBJ1-1; no definite D call. CDR3 length: 13 amino acids. Germline loops: CDR1 LGHNA, CDR2 YNFKEQ. Between the trimmed V and J ends, which lost 5 bases and 5 bases, there was a span of 12 bases. CDR3 loop: CASSTSVWTEAFF. The CDR3 DNA follows: TGTGCCAGCAGCACGTCAGTTTGGACTGAAGCTTTCTTT.

V is TRBV5-1 and J is TRBJ2-2, with 8 bases identical to TRBD2. CDR3 length: 16 residues. Germline V CDR1 and CDR2: SGHRS, YFSETQ. J lost 4 bases, V lost 0 bases, and 5 bases had no gene match. The CDR3 reads CASSLEGTRATGELFF. The CDR3 DNA reads TGCGCCAGCAGCTTGGAAGGGACTAGGGCCACCGGGGAGCTGTTTTTT.

This clonotype appeared many times. The rearrangement links TRBV12-3 or TRBV12-4 to TRBJ2-1, with a weak D call TRBD1 (5 bases). The CDR3 extends over 15 amino acids. Trimming cost V 6 bases and J 4 bases, with 16 bases left between them. CDR3 region: CASRLQGAGYNEQFF. The CDR3 region has the DNA TGTGCCAGCAGGCTTCAAGGGGCAGGTTACAATGAGCAGTTCTTC.

This clonotype was counted ten times or more. The chain uses TRBV30 and TRBJ2-7; a weak D match, TRBD2 (7 bases). The CDR3 contains 14 residues. CDR1 and CDR2 from the germline V gene are GTSNPN and SVGIG (reference sequence). V gave up 2 bases and J gave up 1 base, with 12 bases separating them. The CDR3 DNA is TGTGCCTGGAGTATCGGGGGGCATTCCTACGAGCAGTACTTC. Translated: CAWSIGGHSYEQYF.